This TCR beta chain was profiled in a study of cytomegalovirus exposure and HLA in healthy donors. 13 Jbeta primers and 60 Vbeta primers were used for the PCR. Clones were sequenced by immunoSEQ multiplex PCR, and TCRdb holds only the in-frame ones, with some missing. The sample yields roughly 160,000 clones, around 80% seen once. Sampled while nominally healthy, donors likely had unrecorded immune exposures. CDR3 length equals 13 residues. Germline V CDR1 and CDR2: MNHEY, SMNVEV (reference sequence). Trimming pared 4 bases from V and 5 bases from J, leaving 9 bases between. The genes are TRBV27 and TRBJ1-5; D is unclear. This clonotype was obtained from a female donor in good health and CMV-seronegative. Input material: PBMCs. The CDR3 DNA reads TGTGCCAGCAGTTCCCGACGGGATCAGCCCCAGCATTTT. Translation gives CASSSRRDQPQHF.